This T cell receptor beta chain was captured by sequencing in a study of CD8 T cells in ankylosing spondylitis. General study findings and limits: Earlier studies detected some motif variants in reactive arthritis synovial fluid and blood. Disease-linked clones were CD8+ and relatively rare in peripheral blood. Reportedly, matched ankylosing spondylitis synovial fluid was significantly enriched for disease-linked clones. Apparently characteristic of ankylosing spondylitis blood was a TCR beta motif (eight highly homologous variants).

Looked up from germline, CDR1 is MNHEY and CDR2 is SVGAGI. The CDR3 runs to 16 residues. With V trimmed by 3 bases and J by 1 base, 7 bases remained unmatched. Quantitative molecular-barcoded 5'-RACE generated the TCR beta libraries. TCRdb fed the 5' RACE reads into MiXCR, producing one record per CDR3 protein. The table shows 750,000 to 850,000 distinct CDR3 sequences, with 12% occurring only once. In its sample, this clonotype was seen once. What it binds is not known. The sample was blood, either unsorted or a sorted T cell fraction (not recorded which). The receptor's source is a male donor with ankylosing spondylitis. This chain links TRBV6-5 with TRBJ2-5; 8 positions match TRBD2. CDR3 sequence reads: CASSYGVGLVQETQYF. The CDR3 DNA is TGTGCCAGCAGTTATGGGGTGGGACTAGTCCAAGAGACCCAGTACTTC.